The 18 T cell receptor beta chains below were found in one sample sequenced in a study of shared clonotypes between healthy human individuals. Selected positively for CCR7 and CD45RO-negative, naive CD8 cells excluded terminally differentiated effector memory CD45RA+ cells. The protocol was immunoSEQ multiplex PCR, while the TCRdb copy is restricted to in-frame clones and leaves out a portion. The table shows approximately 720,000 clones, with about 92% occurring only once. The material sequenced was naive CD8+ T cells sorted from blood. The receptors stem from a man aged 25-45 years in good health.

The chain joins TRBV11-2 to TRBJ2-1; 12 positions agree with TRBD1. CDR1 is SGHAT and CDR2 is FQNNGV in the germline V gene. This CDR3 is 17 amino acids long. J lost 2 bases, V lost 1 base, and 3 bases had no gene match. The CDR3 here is CASSLVGQGAPYNEQFF. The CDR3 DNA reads TGTGCCAGCAGCTTAGTGGGACAGGGGGCACCCTACAATGAGCAGTTCTTC. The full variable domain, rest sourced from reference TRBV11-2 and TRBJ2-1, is EAGVAQSPRYKIIEKRQSVAFWCNPISGHATLYWYQQILGQGPKLLIQFQNNGVVDDSQLPKDRFSAERLKGVDSTLKIQPAKLEDSAVYLCASSLVGQGAPYNEQFFGPGTRLTVL.

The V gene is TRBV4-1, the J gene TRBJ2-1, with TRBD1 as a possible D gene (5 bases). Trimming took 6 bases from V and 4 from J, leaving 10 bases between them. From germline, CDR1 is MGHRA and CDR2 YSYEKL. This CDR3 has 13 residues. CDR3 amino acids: CASSPRQYNEQFF. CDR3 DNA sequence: TGCGCCAGCAGTCCACGACAGTACAATGAGCAGTTCTTC.

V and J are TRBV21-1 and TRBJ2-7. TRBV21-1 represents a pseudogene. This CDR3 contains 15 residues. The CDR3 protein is CASSISEGLEGEQYF. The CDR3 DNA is TGTGCCAGCAGCATAAGCGAGGGTCTCGAGGGGGAGCAGTACTTC.

The CDR3 sequence is CASSLAYGGGELFF. Written as DNA, the CDR3 is TGTGCCAGCAGCTTAGCTTACGGCGGCGGGGAGCTGTTTTTT. The chain is built from TRBV11-3 and TRBJ2-2, with D unresolved. The V end lost 1 base, the J end lost 7 bases, and 10 bases lay between the germline ends. The CDR3 loop spans 14 amino acids. Germline loops: CDR1 SGHNT, CDR2 YENEEA.

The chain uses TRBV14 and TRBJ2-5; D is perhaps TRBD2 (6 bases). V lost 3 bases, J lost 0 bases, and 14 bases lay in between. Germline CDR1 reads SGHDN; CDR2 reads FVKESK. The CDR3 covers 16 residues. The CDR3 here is CASSQGLHRYQETQYF. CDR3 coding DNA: TGTGCCAGCAGCCAGGGACTCCATCGGTACCAAGAGACCCAGTACTTC.

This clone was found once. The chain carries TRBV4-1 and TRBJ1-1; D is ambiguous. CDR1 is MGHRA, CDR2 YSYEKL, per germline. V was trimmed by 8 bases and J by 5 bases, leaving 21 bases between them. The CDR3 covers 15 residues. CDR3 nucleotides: TGCGCCAGCCGCAACGACCCGGGTCTGCGGACTGAAGCTTTCTTT. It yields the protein CASRNDPGLRTEAFF.

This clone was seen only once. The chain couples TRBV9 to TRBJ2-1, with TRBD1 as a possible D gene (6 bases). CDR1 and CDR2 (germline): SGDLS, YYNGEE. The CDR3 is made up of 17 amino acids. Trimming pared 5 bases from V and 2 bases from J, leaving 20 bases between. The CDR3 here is CASRPAPGTNPYNEQFF. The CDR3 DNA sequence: TGTGCCAGCAGACCAGCCCCCGGGACAAATCCCTACAATGAGCAGTTCTTC.

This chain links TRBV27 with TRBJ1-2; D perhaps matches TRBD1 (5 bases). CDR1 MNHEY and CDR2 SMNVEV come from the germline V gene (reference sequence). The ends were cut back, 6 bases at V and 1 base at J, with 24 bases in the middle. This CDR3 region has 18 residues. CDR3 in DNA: TGTGCCAGCAGCTCCGACATAAGGGTGGCGGGGGGTAACTATGGCTACACCTTC. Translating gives CASSSDIRVAGGNYGYTF.

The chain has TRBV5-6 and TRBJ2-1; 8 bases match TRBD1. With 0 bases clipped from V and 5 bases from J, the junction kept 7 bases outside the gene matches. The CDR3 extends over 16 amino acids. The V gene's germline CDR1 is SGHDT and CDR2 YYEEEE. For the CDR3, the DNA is TGTGCCAGCAGCTTGGCCGCGCAGGGGGCACACAATGAGCAGTTCTTC. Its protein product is CASSLAAQGAHNEQFF. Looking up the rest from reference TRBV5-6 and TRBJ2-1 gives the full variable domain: DAGVTQSPTHLIKTRGQQVTLRCSPKSGHDTVSWYQQALGQGPQFIFQYYEEEERQRGNFPDRFSGHQFPNYSSELNVNALLLGDSALYLCASSLAAQGAHNEQFFGPGTRLTVL.

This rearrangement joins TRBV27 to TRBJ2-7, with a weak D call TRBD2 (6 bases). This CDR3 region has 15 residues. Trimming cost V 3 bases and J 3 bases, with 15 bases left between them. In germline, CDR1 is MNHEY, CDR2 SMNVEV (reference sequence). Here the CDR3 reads CASSFGGTGNYEQYF. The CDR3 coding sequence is TGTGCCAGCAGTTTCGGAGGGACGGGTAACTACGAGCAGTACTTC.

The DNA for the CDR3 is TGTGCCAGCAGTTTAGGCGGATTCAAAGAGACCCAGTACTTC. Encoded protein: CASSLGGFKETQYF. The chain couples TRBV27 to TRBJ2-5; no clear D gene. V was clipped by 2 bases and J by 3 bases, with 10 bases between them. This CDR3 spans 14 amino acids. CDR1 MNHEY and CDR2 SMNVEV come from the germline V gene (reference sequence).

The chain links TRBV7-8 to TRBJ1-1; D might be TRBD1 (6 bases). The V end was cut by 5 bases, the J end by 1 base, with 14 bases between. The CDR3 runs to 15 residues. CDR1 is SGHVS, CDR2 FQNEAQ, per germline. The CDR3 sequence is CASSPRQAPNTEAFF. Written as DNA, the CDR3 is TGTGCCAGCAGCCCAAGACAGGCACCGAACACTGAAGCTTTCTTT.

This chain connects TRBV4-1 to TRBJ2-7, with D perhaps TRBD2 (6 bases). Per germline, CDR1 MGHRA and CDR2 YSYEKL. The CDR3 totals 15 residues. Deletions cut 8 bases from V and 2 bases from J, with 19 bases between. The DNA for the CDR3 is TGCGCCAGCGGGTTTGCAGGGACGGGGGCCTACGAGCAGTACTTC. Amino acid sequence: CASGFAGTGAYEQYF.

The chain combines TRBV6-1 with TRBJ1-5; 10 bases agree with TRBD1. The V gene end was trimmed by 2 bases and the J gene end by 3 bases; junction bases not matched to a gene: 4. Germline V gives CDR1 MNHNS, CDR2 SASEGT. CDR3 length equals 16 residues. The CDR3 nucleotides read TGTGCCAGCAGTGAATGGGGGACAGGGGCCAATCAGCCCCAGCATTTT. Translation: CASSEWGTGANQPQHF.

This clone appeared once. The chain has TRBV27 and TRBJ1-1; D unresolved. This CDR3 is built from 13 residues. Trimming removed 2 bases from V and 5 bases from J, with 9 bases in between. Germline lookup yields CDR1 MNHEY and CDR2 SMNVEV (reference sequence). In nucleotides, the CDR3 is TGTGCCAGCAGTTTAAGTCCGGTGACTGAAGCTTTCTTT. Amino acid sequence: CASSLSPVTEAFF.

CDR3 loop: CASSQGLADSYEQYF. The CDR3 bases are TGCGCCAGCAGCCAAGGACTAGCGGACTCCTACGAGCAGTACTTC. This sequence joins TRBV4-1 and TRBJ2-7; TRBD2 matches 9 bases. This CDR3 region has 15 residues. CDR1 and CDR2 (germline): MGHRA, YSYEKL. V shed 1 base, J shed 0 bases, and the junction held 1 base outside the gene matches.

The CDR3 DNA reads as TGCAGCGTTGAAGCAATTCCCACAGATACGCAGTATTTT. Translating it yields CSVEAIPTDTQYF. The chain recombines TRBV29-1 with TRBJ2-3; D ambiguous. CDR1 is SQVTM and CDR2 is ANQGSEA in the germline V gene. This CDR3 has 13 amino acids. V was shortened by 1 base and J by 2 bases, with 7 bases between the two germline ends.

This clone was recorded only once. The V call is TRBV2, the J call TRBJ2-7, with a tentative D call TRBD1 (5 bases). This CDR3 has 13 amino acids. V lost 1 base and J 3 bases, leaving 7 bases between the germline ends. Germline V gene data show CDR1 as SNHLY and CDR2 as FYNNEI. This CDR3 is CASSEGTNYEQYF. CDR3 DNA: TGTGCCAGCAGTGAAGGGACAAACTACGAGCAGTACTTC.